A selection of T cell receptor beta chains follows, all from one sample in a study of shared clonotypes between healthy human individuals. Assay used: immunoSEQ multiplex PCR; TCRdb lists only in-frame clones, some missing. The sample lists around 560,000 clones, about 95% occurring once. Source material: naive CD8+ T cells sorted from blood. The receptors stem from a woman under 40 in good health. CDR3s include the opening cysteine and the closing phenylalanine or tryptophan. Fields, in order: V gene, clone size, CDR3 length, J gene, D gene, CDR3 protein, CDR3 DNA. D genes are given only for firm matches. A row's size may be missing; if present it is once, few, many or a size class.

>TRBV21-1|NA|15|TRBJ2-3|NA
CASSTRLESPDTQYF
TGTGCCAGCAGCACTCGATTAGAATCCCCAGATACGCAGTATTTT
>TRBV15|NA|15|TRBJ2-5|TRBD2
CATSGRGGYQETQYF
TGTGCCACCAGCGGACGGGGGGGTTACCAAGAGACCCAGTACTTC
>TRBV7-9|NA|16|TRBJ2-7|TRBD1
CASSSINRDRGHEQYF
TGTGCCAGCAGCTCAATAAACCGGGACAGGGGCCACGAGCAGTACTTC
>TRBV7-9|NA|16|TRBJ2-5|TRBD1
CASSGRTGGIQETQYF
TGTGCCAGCAGCGGACGCACAGGGGGGATACAAGAGACCCAGTACTTC
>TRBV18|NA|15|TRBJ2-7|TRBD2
CASSPLAGPAYEQYF
TGTGCCAGCTCACCCTTAGCGGGGCCCGCCTACGAGCAGTACTTC
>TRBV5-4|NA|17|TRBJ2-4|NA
CASSPHQGGGVANIQYF
TGTGCCAGCAGCCCCCACCAAGGGGGCGGGGTCGCAAACATTCAGTACTTC
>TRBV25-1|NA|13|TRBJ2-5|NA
CASSEGGSETQYF
TGTGCCAGCAGTGAAGGAGGGTCGGAGACCCAGTACTTC
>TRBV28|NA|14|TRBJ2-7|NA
CASSLFTGSYEQYF
TGTGCCAGCAGTTTATTCACGGGGTCCTACGAGCAGTACTTC
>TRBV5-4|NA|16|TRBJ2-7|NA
CASSSAAGLSNYEQYF
TGTGCCAGCAGCTCGGCAGCTGGTCTAAGTAACTACGAGCAGTACTTC
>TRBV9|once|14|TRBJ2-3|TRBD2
CASSSGLDADTQYF
TGTGCCAGCAGTTCCGGACTAGACGCAGATACGCAGTATTTT
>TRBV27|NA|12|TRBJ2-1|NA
CASSLPGDEQFF
TGTGCCAGCAGTCTACCAGGGGATGAGCAGTTCTTC